This T cell receptor (beta chain) is drawn from a study of blood T cell repertoires in COVID-19. Study summary: COVID-19 samples collected from the United States, Italy and Spain covered acute and convalescent phases. T cells, B-cell-depleted T cells, or PBMCs supplied cDNA or gDNA.

Seattle enrolled patients during active infection and tracked them longitudinally. J was trimmed by 4 bases and V by 1 base; bases with no gene match: 4. This CDR3 is built from 16 residues. Germline V lookup: CDR1 SGHRS, CDR2 YFSETQ. Authors' analysis steps: Amplification of reference gene primers was used by the study to estimate nucleated cell counts. TCRdb's table, derived via immunoSEQ multiplex PCR, lists solely in-frame clones and lacks some. From that table come the V and J calls and clone size; the DNA was used to work out D and trimming. The sample gives around 140,000 clones, around 88% of which show up once; more than 3.5% is in the top ten.

The chain couples TRBV5-1 to TRBJ2-2; TRBD1 matches 10 bases. Material: peripheral blood. The origin of this receptor is a man in his fifties or sixties with COVID-19, enrolled during active disease. The CDR3 is CASSLLTGGITGELFF. The CDR3 nucleotides are TGCGCCAGCAGCTTGTTGACAGGGGGCATCACCGGGGAGCTGTTTTTT.